These 5 T cell receptor beta chains share one sample of origin, sequenced in a study of Ad26.COV2.S vaccination and SARS-CoV-2 variants. Treatment indicated: roughly 18 received Ad26.COV2.S at low or high dose, single or two shots; five or six received placebo; per-sample allocation not given. Material that was analyzed had been drawn on day 63 after the first vaccine or placebo injection. Clones were read by immunoSEQ multiplex PCR, and TCRdb kept only the in-frame ones, dropping some. The sample holds 400,000 to 500,000 clones, about 88% seen once. The sample here was peripheral blood, taken in a trial of Ad26.COV2.S vaccine versus placebo. The receptors here all came from a person between 18 and 60 years old who received the Ad26.COV2.S COVID-19 vaccine or a placebo.

This clone was counted a single time. The V call is TRBV4-1, the J call TRBJ1-1, with TRBD1 matching 9 bases. The germline V gene encodes CDR1 MGHRA and CDR2 YSYEKL. The CDR3 has 14 amino acids. The J segment lost 6 bases and the V segment lost 7 bases, leaving 9 bases of the junction unmatched. The CDR3 loop is CASTLRQGVSEAFF. The CDR3 DNA reads as TGCGCCAGCACCCTAAGACAGGGGGTCTCTGAAGCTTTCTTT.

V usage is TRBV11-3 and J usage is TRBJ1-2; D is possibly TRBD1 (6 bases). Trimming removed 5 bases at V and 10 bases at J, with 20 bases between. Germline CDR1 and CDR2: SGHNT and YENEEA. This CDR3 is 14 amino acids long. In DNA, the CDR3 is TGTGCCAGCAGCCAGGACAGTCTTCTCACTTCCTACACCTTC. Translating it yields CASSQDSLLTSYTF.

This chain uses TRBV7-2 with TRBJ1-1, with a possible D match to TRBD1 (5 bases). Per germline, CDR1 SGHTA and CDR2 FQGNSA. The CDR3 loop spans 17 amino acids. The ends were cut back, 5 bases at V and 4 bases at J, with 23 bases in the middle. CDR3 DNA: TGTGCCAGCAGCCCAGGACCCCCGGGGGGTCGGGGCACTGAAGCTTTCTTT. Its protein is CASSPGPPGGRGTEAFF.

The sample holds one count of this clone. The rearrangement links TRBV2 to TRBJ2-7; maybe TRBD1 (5 bases). Germline V gene lookup returns CDR1 SNHLY and CDR2 FYNNEI. Trimming left V 10 bases short and J 2 bases short, with 15 bases between. The CDR3 covers 13 residues. CDR3 sequence: CAISTVTTYEQYF. The CDR3 nucleotides are TGTGCCATCTCGACAGTGACAACCTACGAGCAGTACTTC.

As for this clone: The sample holds other DNA sequences that translate to the same CDR3. The chain employs TRBV5-6 and TRBJ1-3; D is unclear. The V gene lost 0 bases and the J gene lost 4 bases, with 2 bases spanning the gap. CDR3 size: 12 residues. Germline CDR1 and CDR2: SGHDT and YYEEEE. For the CDR3, the DNA is TGTGCCAGCAGCTTGGTAGGAAACACCATATATTTT. Translating gives CASSLVGNTIYF.